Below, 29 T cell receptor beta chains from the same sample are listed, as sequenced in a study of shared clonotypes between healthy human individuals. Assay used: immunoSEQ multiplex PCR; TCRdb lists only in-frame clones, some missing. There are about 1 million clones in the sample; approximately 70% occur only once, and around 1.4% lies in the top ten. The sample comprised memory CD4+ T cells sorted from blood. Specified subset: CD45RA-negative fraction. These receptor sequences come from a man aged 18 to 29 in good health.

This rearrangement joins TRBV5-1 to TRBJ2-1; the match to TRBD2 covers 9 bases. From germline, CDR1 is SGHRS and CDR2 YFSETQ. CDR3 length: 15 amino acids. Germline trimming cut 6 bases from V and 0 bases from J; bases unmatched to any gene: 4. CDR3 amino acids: CASNSGGNSYNEQFF. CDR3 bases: TGCGCCAGCAATAGCGGGGGAAACTCCTACAATGAGCAGTTCTTC. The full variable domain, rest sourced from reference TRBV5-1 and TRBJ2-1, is KAGVTQTPRYLIKTRGQQVTLSCSPISGHRSVSWYQQTPGQGLQFLFEYFSETQRNKGNFPGRFSGRQFSNSRSEMNVSTLELGDSALYLCASNSGGNSYNEQFFGPGTRLTVL.

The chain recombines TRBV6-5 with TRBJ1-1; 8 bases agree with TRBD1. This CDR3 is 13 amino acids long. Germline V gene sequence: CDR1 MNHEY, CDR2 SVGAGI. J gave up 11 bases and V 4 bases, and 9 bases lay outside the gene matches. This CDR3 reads CASSSYRGVTAFF. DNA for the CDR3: TGTGCCAGCAGTTCATACAGGGGGGTTACGGCTTTCTTT.

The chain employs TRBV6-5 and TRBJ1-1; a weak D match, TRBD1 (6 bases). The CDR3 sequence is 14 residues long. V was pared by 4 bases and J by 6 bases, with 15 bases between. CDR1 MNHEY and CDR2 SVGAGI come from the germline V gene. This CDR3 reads CASSSNTPGAEAFF. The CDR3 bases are TGTGCCAGCAGTTCGAACACCCCAGGGGCTGAAGCTTTCTTT.

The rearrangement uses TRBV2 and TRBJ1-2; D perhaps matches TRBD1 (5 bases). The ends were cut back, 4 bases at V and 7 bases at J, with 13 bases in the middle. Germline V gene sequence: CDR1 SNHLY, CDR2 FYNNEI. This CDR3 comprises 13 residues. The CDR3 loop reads CASSGQGWSGYTF. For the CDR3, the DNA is TGTGCCAGCAGTGGTCAGGGCTGGTCTGGCTACACCTTC. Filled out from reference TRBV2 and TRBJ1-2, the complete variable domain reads EPEVTQTPSHQVTQMGQEVILRCVPISNHLYFYWYRQILGQKVEFLVSFYNNEISEKSEIFDDQFSVERPDGSNFTLKIRSTKLEDSAMYFCASSGQGWSGYTFGSGTRLTVV.

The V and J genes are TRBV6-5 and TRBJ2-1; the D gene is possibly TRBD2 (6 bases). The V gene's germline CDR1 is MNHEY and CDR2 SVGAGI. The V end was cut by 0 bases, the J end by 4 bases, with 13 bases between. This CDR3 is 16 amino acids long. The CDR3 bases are TGTGCCAGCAGTTACTCTTCCGGGGGAGGTTACAATGAGCAGTTCTTC. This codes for CASSYSSGGGYNEQFF.

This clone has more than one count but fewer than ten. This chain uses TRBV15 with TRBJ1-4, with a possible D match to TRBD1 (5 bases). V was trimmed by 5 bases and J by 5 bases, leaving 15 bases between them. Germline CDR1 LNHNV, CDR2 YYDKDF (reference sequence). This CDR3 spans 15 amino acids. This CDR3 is CATSVEGRQNEKLFF. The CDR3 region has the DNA TGTGCCACCAGCGTAGAGGGGCGGCAGAATGAAAAACTGTTTTTT.

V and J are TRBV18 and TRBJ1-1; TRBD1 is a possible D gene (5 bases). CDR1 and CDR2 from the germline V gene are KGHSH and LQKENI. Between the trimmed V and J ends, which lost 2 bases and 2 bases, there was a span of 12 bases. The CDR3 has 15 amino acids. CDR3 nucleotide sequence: TGTGCCAGCTCACCAGCGGGGGGGGTAAACACTGAAGCTTTCTTT. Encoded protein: CASSPAGGVNTEAFF.

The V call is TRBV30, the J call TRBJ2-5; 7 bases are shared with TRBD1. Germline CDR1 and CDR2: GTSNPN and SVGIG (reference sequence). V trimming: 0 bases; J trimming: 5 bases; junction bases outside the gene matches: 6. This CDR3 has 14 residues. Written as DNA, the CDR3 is TGTGCCTGGAGTGTCGGGACAGCTCGGGAGACCCAGTACTTC. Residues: CAWSVGTARETQYF.

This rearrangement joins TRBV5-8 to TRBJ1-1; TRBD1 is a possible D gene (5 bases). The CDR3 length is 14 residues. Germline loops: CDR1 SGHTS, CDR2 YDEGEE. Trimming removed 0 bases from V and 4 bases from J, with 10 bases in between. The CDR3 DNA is TGTGCCAGCAGCTTGGGTACCGGGGCCACTGAAGCTTTCTTT. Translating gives CASSLGTGATEAFF.

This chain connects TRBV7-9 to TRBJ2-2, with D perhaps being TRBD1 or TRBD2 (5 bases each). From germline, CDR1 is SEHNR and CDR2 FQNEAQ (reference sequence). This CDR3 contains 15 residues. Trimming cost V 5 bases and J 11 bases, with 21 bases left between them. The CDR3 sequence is CASSAGTDSLLELFF. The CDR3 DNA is TGTGCCAGCAGCGCCGGGACGGACTCTCTTCTTGAGCTGTTTTTT. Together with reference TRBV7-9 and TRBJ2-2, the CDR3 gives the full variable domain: DTGVSQNPRHKITKRGQNVTFRCDPISEHNRLYWYRQTLGQGPEFLTYFQNEAQLEKSRLLSDRFSAERPKGSFSTLEIQRTEQGDSAMYLCASSAGTDSLLELFFGEGSRLTVL.

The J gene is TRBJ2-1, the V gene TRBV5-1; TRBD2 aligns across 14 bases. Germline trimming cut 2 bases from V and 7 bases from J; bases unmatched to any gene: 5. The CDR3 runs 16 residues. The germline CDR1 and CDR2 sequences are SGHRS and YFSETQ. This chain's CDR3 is CASSFGLAGGRNEQFF. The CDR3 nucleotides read TGCGCCAGCAGCTTTGGACTAGCGGGGGGCCGAAATGAGCAGTTCTTC.

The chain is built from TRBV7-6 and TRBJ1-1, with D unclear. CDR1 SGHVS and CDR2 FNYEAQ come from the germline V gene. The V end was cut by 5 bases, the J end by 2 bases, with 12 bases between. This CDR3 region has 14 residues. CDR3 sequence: CASSTPGFNTEAFF. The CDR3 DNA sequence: TGTGCCAGCAGCACTCCCGGTTTTAACACTGAAGCTTTCTTT.

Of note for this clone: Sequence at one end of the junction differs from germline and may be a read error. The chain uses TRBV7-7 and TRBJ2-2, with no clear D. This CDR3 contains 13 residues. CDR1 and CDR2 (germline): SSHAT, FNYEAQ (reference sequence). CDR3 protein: CASSSGITGELFF. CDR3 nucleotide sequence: TGTGCTAGCAGCTCAGGAATAACCGGGGAGCTGTTTTTT.

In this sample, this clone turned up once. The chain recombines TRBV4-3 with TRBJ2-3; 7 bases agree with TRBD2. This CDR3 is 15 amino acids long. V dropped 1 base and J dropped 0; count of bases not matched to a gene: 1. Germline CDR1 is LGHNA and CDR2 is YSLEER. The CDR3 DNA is TGCGCCAGCAGCCAAGTACTAGCGAGCACAGATACGCAGTATTTT. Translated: CASSQVLASTDTQYF.

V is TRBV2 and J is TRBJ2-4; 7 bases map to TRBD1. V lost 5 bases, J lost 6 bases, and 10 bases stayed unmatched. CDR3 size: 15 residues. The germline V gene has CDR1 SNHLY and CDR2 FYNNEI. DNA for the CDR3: TGTGCCAGCAGTTGGGACAGCAGTGAACTAAACATTCAGTACTTC. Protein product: CASSWDSSELNIQYF.

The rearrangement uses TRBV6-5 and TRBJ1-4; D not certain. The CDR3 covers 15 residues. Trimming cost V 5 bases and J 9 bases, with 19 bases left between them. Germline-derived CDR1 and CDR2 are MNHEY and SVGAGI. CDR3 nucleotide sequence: TGTGCCAGCAGTACCTGGGCCGAAGGCTCCCAAAAACTGTTTTTT. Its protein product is CASSTWAEGSQKLFF.

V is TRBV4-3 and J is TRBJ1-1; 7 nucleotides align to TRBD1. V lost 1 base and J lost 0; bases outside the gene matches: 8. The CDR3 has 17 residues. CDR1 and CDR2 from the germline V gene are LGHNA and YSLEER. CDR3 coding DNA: TGCGCCAGCAGCCAAGTCAGAACAGGGGACATGAACACTGAAGCTTTCTTT. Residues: CASSQVRTGDMNTEAFF.

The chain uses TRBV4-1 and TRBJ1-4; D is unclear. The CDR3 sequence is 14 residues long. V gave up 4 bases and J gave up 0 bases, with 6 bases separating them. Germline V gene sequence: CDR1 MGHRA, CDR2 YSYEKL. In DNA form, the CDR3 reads TGCGCCAGCAGCCCTTCAGCAACTAATGAAAAACTGTTTTTT. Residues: CASSPSATNEKLFF.

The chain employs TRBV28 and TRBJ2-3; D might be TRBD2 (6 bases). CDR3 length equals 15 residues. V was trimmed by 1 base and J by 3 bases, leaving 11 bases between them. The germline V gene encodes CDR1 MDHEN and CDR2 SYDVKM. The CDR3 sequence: CASSLSRRGTDTQYF. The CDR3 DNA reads TGTGCCAGCAGTTTATCCAGGCGGGGAACAGATACGCAGTATTTT.

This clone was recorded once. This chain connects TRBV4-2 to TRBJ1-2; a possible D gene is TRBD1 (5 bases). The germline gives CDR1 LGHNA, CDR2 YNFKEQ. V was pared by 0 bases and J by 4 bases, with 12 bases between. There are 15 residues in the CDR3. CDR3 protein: CASSQERMGGYGYTF. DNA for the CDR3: TGTGCCAGCAGCCAAGAGAGAATGGGGGGCTATGGCTACACCTTC.

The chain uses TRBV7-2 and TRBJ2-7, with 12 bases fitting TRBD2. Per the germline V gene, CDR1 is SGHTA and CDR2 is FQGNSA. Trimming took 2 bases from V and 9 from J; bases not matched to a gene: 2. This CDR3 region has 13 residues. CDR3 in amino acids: CASSLPTSGRQYF. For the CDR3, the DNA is TGTGCCAGCAGCTTACCGACTAGCGGGAGGCAGTACTTC.

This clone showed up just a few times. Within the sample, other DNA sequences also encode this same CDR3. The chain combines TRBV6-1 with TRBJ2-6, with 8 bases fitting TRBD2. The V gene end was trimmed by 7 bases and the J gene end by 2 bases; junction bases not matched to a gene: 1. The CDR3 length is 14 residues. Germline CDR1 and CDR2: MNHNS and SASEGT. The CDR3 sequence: CASTGGTGANVLTF. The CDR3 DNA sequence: TGTGCCAGCACGGGGGGGACTGGGGCCAACGTCCTGACTTTC.

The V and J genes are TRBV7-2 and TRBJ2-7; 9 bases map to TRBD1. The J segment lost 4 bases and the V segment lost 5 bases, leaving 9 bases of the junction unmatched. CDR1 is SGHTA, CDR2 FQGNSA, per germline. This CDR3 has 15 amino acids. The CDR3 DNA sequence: TGTGCCAGCAGCCTCAGGACAGGGGAGACTTACGAGCAGTACTTC. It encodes CASSLRTGETYEQYF.

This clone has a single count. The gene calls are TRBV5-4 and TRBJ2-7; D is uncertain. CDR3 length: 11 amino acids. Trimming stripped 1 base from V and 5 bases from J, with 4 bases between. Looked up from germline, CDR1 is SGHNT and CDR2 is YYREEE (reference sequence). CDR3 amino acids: CASSLKNEQYF. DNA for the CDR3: TGTGCCAGCAGCTTGAAAAACGAGCAGTACTTC.

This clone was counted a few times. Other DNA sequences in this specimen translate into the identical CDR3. The CDR3 loop reads CASSLGQGRTEAFF. CDR3 nucleotides: TGTGCCAGCAGCCTGGGACAGGGTAGGACTGAAGCTTTCTTT. This sequence joins TRBV5-5 and TRBJ1-1; 9 bases are shared with TRBD1. CDR3 length: 14 amino acids. The ends lost 4 bases at V and 5 bases at J; junction bases unmatched: 6. Germline CDR1 SGHKS, CDR2 YYEKEE (reference sequence).

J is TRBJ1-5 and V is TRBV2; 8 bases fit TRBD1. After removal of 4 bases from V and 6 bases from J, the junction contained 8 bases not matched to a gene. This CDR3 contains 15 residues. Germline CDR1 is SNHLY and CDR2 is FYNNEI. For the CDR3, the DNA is TGTGCCAGCAGTGCCGCAGGGGGCATCGGTCAGCCCCAGCATTTT. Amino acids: CASSAAGGIGQPQHF.

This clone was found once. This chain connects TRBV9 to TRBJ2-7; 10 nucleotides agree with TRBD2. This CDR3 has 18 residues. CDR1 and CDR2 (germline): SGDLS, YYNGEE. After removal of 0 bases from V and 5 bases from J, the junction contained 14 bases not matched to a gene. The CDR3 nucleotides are TGTGCCAGCAGCGTAGCTCTCGGGACGACTAGCGGGTTGAACGAGCAGTACTTC. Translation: CASSVALGTTSGLNEQYF.

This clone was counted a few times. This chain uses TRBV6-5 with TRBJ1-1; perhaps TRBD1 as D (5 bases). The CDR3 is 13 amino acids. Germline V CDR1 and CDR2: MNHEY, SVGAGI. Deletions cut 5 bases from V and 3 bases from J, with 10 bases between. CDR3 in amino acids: CASSTGHHTEAFF. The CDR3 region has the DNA TGTGCCAGCAGTACAGGACACCACACTGAAGCTTTCTTT.

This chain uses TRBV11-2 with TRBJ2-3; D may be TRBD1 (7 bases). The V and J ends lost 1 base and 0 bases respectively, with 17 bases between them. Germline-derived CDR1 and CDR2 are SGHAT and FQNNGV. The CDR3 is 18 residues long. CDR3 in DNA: TGTGCCAGCAGCTTAGGGAGGGGGCAGGGGATAAGCACAGATACGCAGTATTTT. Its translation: CASSLGRGQGISTDTQYF.